This TCR beta chain was obtained from a study of blood T cell repertoires in COVID-19 (dated by TCRdb to about 2020). For the study in its entirety: Samples covering the acute and convalescent phases of COVID-19 were provided by collaborators in the United States, Italy and Spain. Nearly every sample came with metadata listing a de-identified subject ID, COVID-19 status, age in years and sex. Deeply sampled blood TCRbeta repertoires from subjects exposed to, actively infected with, or recovered from COVID-19 were included in the dataset. The repertoires were released in a freely available public database intended as a resource for research on the immune response to SARS-CoV-2. The samples were drawn from two sources: the first 160 participants of the ongoing ImmuneRACE study, and approximately 1,300 subjects contributed by 6 global collaborators. The prospective study material was composed of cDNA or gDNA derived from T cells, B-cell-depleted T cells, or PBMCs. Where HLA class I and class II types were available, the types were taken from metadata supplied by the sample provider, not from assay-based typing. What the authors observed across the whole study: The amount of clinical and demographic metadata varied by source and participant and was provided uncurated.

Remarks on this clone: The target of this receptor is not known. No base qualities exist here, and no much larger clone lies one base off it.

TCRbeta CDR3 regions were amplified from genomic DNA using the immunoSEQ Assay, a bias-controlled multiplex PCR. Under the source paper's analysis protocol: The number of nucleated cells in each sample was estimated by amplification of reference gene primers within the assay. Sequence reads were collapsed and filtered to measure the absolute abundance of every unique TCRbeta CDR3 rearrangement. Productive Simpson clonality was computed per sample as the square root of Simpson's diversity index over productive rearrangements. This is the immuneACCESS table as TCRdb keeps it, with only in-frame sequences that have V and J called. A part of the clones is gone; compared with another copy, unresolved V genes explain less than half, and the rest is unexplained. Clone size and V and J calls were adopted from that table, with D and trimming inferred from the DNA. In this sample the table shows about 56,000 clones, roughly 86% of which occur a single time. Over 7.5% of the sample goes to the ten largest clones.

The collaborating institutions used their own protocols to collect whole blood in K2EDTA tubes. For TCRbeta analysis, collaborator samples were shipped as frozen whole blood, as isolated PBMCs, or as DNA extracted from either sample type. The CDR3, from cysteine to phenylalanine, totals 13 residues. The DNA shown is the 39-base CDR3, in frame from base 1. The germline V gene (reference sequence) gives CDR1 as WNHNN and CDR2 as SYGVQD. V and J are trimmed by 7 bases and 6 bases, and the gene matches miss 4 bases of the junction. The receptor was derived from a woman older than 75 with acute or convalescent COVID-19. This chain joins TRBV10-1 to TRBJ1-5, and TRBD1 matches 9 of the central bases. Sequencing was carried out using peripheral blood. This receptor has the CDR3 CASTTGGSQPQHF. The bases are TGCGCCAGCACGACAGGGGGTAGTCAGCCCCAGCATTTT.